The 15 T cell receptor beta chains below come from one sample, sequenced in a study of cytomegalovirus exposure and HLA in healthy donors. Primers: 60 Vbeta forward and 13 Jbeta reverse. Assay used: immunoSEQ multiplex PCR; TCRdb lists only in-frame clones, some missing. The sample lists about 130,000 clones, roughly three quarters occurring once. Sequenced input: PBMCs. All receptors come from a man aged 30-40 years in good health and CMV-seronegative.

The J gene is TRBJ1-1, the V gene TRBV5-1; D gene ambiguous. CDR3 length: 12 amino acids. The germline V gene has CDR1 SGHRS and CDR2 YFSETQ. Trimming shortened V by 0 bases and J by 7 bases, and 7 bases separated the two germline ends. The CDR3 sequence is CASSLEADEAFF. DNA of the CDR3: TGCGCCAGCAGCTTGGAGGCGGATGAAGCTTTCTTT.

This clone was observed once. The chain couples TRBV9 to TRBJ2-1; 7 bases align to TRBD2. Germline V CDR1 and CDR2: SGDLS, YYNGEE. The CDR3 extends over 17 amino acids. V lost 4 bases to trimming and J lost 3 bases; unmatched junction nucleotides: 13. The CDR3 nucleotides are TGTGCCAGCAGCCCCCGAGGATCGGGGGGTGGCTACAATGAGCAGTTCTTC. It yields the protein CASSPRGSGGGYNEQFF.

The chain has TRBV7-9 and TRBJ2-4, with 7 bases identical to TRBD1. V lost 1 base to trimming and J lost 5 bases; unmatched junction nucleotides: 5. The CDR3 is 15 amino acids. Germline assignment: CDR1 SEHNR and CDR2 FQNEAQ (reference sequence). The CDR3 DNA is TGTGCCAGCAGCTTAGGGTCCACAGGGGAAAACATTCAGTACTTC. It translates to CASSLGSTGENIQYF.

The V and J genes are TRBV10-1 and TRBJ2-1; TRBD2 aligns across 14 bases. The germline V gene encodes CDR1 WNHNN and CDR2 SYGVQD (reference sequence). V lost 10 bases to trimming and J lost 7 bases; unmatched junction nucleotides: 15. The CDR3 extends over 17 amino acids. The DNA for the CDR3 is TGCGCCAACAGGGGACTAGCGGGGGACGCTAAAGAGAATGAGCAGTTCTTC. Its translation: CANRGLAGDAKENEQFF.

This clone was seen only once. The CDR3 nucleotides are TGTGCCAGCAGCCCGACTAGCGGGAGGGCCCTTTCAGATACGCAGTATTTT. It is translated as CASSPTSGRALSDTQYF. The rearrangement uses TRBV7-9 and TRBJ2-3; 14 bases are shared with TRBD2. In germline, CDR1 is SEHNR, CDR2 FQNEAQ (reference sequence). The CDR3 length is 17 residues. Germline trimming cut 5 bases from V and 4 bases from J; bases unmatched to any gene: 8.

The chain has TRBV5-4 and TRBJ2-5, with TRBD1 matching over 7 bases. Per germline, CDR1 SGHNT and CDR2 YYREEE (reference sequence). V shed 0 bases, J shed 5 bases, and the junction held 4 bases outside the gene matches. The CDR3 is made up of 14 amino acids. The CDR3 DNA sequence: TGTGCCAGCAGCTTGGCAGGGGGTCGGGAGACCCAGTACTTC. Its translation is CASSLAGGRETQYF.

The J gene is TRBJ2-1, the V gene TRBV5-1; 12 nucleotides line up with TRBD2. In germline, CDR1 is SGHRS, CDR2 YFSETQ. The CDR3 covers 16 residues. V lost 0 bases and J lost 7; bases outside the gene matches: 5. In DNA form, the CDR3 reads TGCGCCAGCAGCTTGGGCCTAGCGGGAGGGTATAATGAGCAGTTCTTC. The encoded protein is CASSLGLAGGYNEQFF.

The chain employs TRBV5-8 and TRBJ1-1, with 8 bases matching TRBD1. The CDR3 covers 13 residues. The germline V gene encodes CDR1 SGHTS and CDR2 YDEGEE. Trimming at V came to 4 bases and at J to 10 bases, leaving 9 bases not matched to a gene. The DNA of the CDR3 is TGTGCCAGCAGCCAGGTCGACAGGGGACGAGCTTTCTTT. This sequence encodes CASSQVDRGRAFF.

The V and J genes are TRBV27 and TRBJ2-1; D is perhaps TRBD2 (6 bases). The germline CDR1 and CDR2 sequences are MNHEY and SMNVEV (reference sequence). Trimming took 3 bases from V and 2 from J, leaving 14 bases between them. This CDR3 contains 16 residues. The CDR3 DNA sequence: TGTGCCAGCAGTTTTATAGCGGAGGCCGCCTACAATGAGCAGTTCTTC. This translates into CASSFIAEAAYNEQFF.

This rearrangement joins TRBV9 to TRBJ1-2, with TRBD1 matching 7 bases. The CDR3 covers 16 residues. CDR1 is SGDLS, CDR2 YYNGEE, per germline. The V segment lost 2 bases and the J segment 4 bases; nucleotides outside the gene matches: 11. CDR3 DNA sequence: TGTGCCAGCAGCGTCACCGGATGGGGGACAGCCTATGGCTACACCTTC. Translated: CASSVTGWGTAYGYTF.

The chain carries TRBV6-5 and TRBJ2-2, with TRBD2 identical over 9 bases. Trimming cost V 6 bases and J 1 base; bases outside gene matches: 3. Per the germline V gene, CDR1 is MNHEY and CDR2 is SVGAGI. The CDR3 sequence is 15 residues long. CDR3 sequence: CASSRLAVNTGELFF. CDR3 in DNA: TGTGCCAGCAGCCGACTAGCGGTGAACACCGGGGAGCTGTTTTTT.

The table lists this clone with a few counts. The V gene is TRBV5-6, the J gene TRBJ2-4; 7 nucleotides align to TRBD1. CDR1 and CDR2 (germline): SGHDT, YYEEEE. V trimming: 4 bases; J trimming: 6 bases; junction bases outside the gene matches: 10. The CDR3 extends over 15 amino acids. CDR3 sequence: CASSRVGRGRNIQYF. The CDR3, as DNA: TGTGCCAGCAGCCGGGTGGGAAGGGGGCGAAACATTCAGTACTTC.

The rearrangement joins TRBV2 to TRBJ2-7; D ambiguous. The CDR3 is 13 residues long. Between the trimmed V and J ends, which lost 2 bases and 3 bases, there was a span of 8 bases. Looked up from germline, CDR1 is SNHLY and CDR2 is FYNNEI. The DNA for the CDR3 is TGTGCCAGCAGTGAATTGGAGTACTACGAGCAGTACTTC. As protein: CASSELEYYEQYF. The variable domain in full, completed from reference TRBV2 and TRBJ2-7, reads EPEVTQTPSHQVTQMGQEVILRCVPISNHLYFYWYRQILGQKVEFLVSFYNNEISEKSEIFDDQFSVERPDGSNFTLKIRSTKLEDSAMYFCASSELEYYEQYFGPGTRLTVT.

J is TRBJ1-4 and V is TRBV29-1; TRBD1 matches 9 bases. Germline CDR1 and CDR2: SQVTM and ANQGSEA. The CDR3 has 12 amino acids. The V and J ends lost 7 bases and 7 bases, in that order; junction bases with no gene match: 4. The chain's CDR3 is CSADRGGEKLFF. The CDR3 DNA reads TGCAGCGCGGACAGGGGCGGTGAAAAACTGTTTTTT.

The J gene is TRBJ2-3, the V gene TRBV5-1, with D possibly TRBD2 on 7 matching bases. V shed 3 bases and J shed 2 bases, with 13 bases lying between them. CDR1 and CDR2 from the germline V gene are SGHRS and YFSETQ. The CDR3 sequence is 15 residues long. CDR3 region: CASSWGGGNTDTQYF. DNA for the CDR3: TGCGCCAGCAGCTGGGGGGGCGGTAACACAGATACGCAGTATTTT. Drawing the rest from reference TRBV5-1 and TRBJ2-3, the complete variable domain is KAGVTQTPRYLIKTRGQQVTLSCSPISGHRSVSWYQQTPGQGLQFLFEYFSETQRNKGNFPGRFSGRQFSNSRSEMNVSTLELGDSALYLCASSWGGGNTDTQYFGPGTRLTVL.